This T cell receptor beta chain was recovered during a study of cytomegalovirus exposure and HLA in healthy donors. The PCR ran on 60 Vbeta and 13 Jbeta primers. Repertoires were generated with immunoSEQ multiplex PCR, while TCRdb's copy carries only in-frame clones and drops some. The table records some 130,000 clones, about 80% of them present only once. The origin of this receptor is a man aged 25-40 years in good health and CMV-seronegative. The material sequenced was PBMCs.

CDR3 sequence: CASSVGLAGGETQYF. The CDR3 DNA is TGTGCCAGCAGCGTAGGGCTAGCGGGAGGAGAGACCCAGTACTTC. This chain uses TRBV9 with TRBJ2-5; 11 bases match TRBD2. The length of the CDR3 is 15 residues. The V gene's germline CDR1 is SGDLS and CDR2 YYNGEE. Trimming at V came to 0 bases and at J to 4 bases, leaving 2 bases not matched to a gene.